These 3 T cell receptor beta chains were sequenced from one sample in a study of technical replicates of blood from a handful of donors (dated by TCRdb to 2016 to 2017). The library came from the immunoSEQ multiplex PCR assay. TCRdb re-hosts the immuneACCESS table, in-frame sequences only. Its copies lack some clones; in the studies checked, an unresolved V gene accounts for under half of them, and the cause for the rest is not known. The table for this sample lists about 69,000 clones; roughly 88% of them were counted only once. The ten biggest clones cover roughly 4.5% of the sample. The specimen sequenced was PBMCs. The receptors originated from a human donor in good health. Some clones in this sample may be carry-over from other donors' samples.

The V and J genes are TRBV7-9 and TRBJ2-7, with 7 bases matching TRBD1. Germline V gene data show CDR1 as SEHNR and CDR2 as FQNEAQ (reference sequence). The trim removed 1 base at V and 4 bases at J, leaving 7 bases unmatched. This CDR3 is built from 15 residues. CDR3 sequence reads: CASSLGRTGLYEQYF. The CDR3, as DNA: TGTGCCAGCAGCTTAGGCAGGACAGGATTATACGAGCAGTACTTC.

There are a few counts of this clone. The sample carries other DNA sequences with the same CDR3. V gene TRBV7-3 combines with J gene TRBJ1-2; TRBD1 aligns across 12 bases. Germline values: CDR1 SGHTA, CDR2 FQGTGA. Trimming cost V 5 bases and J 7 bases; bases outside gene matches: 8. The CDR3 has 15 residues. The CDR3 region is CASSPDGTGGSGYTF. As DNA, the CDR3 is TGTGCCAGCAGCCCCGATGGGACAGGGGGCTCTGGCTACACCTTC.

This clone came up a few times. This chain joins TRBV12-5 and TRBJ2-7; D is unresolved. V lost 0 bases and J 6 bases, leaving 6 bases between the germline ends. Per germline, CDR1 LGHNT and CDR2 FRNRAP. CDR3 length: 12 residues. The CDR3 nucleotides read TGTGCTAGTGGTTTGGTACAGAGCGAGCAGTACTTC. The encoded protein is CASGLVQSEQYF.